The 23 T cell receptor delta chains below all came from one sample that was sequenced in a study of Vγ9Vδ2 T cells in congenital toxoplasmosis. Template-switch reverse transcription used TRGC- and TRDC-specific primers together in a single tube. The TRGC primer was designed to bind both TRGC1 and TRGC2 constant genes. TCRdb re-identified clones in the reads via CATT. This sample has some 300 delta-chain clones, with roughly 55% found just once. The sample consisted of gamma-delta T cells from blood. All receptors derive from a child under 10 years old born to a mother with Toxoplasma gondii infection during pregnancy, either congenitally infected or uninfected (not recorded which).

As regards this clone: A far larger clone is a single base away, which makes a read error likely. The sample holds other DNA sequences that translate to the same CDR3. This chain uses TRDV2 with TRDJ1, with 10 bases identical to TRDD3. The J gene, absent from TCRdb, was called here by matching the DNA to germline. The CDR3 runs 18 residues. Germline-derived CDR1 and CDR2 are GEAIGNYY and EKD. V lost 4 bases and J lost 4; bases outside the gene matches: 17. The CDR3 DNA is TGTGCCTGTGATCTTCTTCGCTGGGGGATAACTTCCCACGATAAACTCATCTTT. Encoded protein: CACDLLRWGITSHDKLIF.

On this clone itself: The TCRdb protein comes from a much larger clone and disagrees with this DNA's translation at residue 6, likely due to a read error; the protein given here is derived from the DNA. This sequence joins TRDV3 and TRDJ1, with 13 bases aligning to TRDD3. TCRdb lists no J gene, so it was determined here by aligning the DNA to germline. The CDR3 runs 19 residues. Germline-derived CDR1 and CDR2 are TVYSNPD and GDNSRS (reference sequence). The trim removed 3 bases at V and 10 bases at J, leaving 26 bases unmatched. The CDR3 protein is CAFPTSLPPSTGGYGGLIF. CDR3 bases: TGTGCCTTCCCCACCTCCCTACCTCCGAGTACTGGGGGATACGGAGGACTCATCTTT.

Comments on this clone: This is likely an artifact of a read error, given a far larger clone one base away. The sample carries other DNA sequences with the same CDR3. The chain recombines TRDV2 with TRDJ1; no clear D gene. TCRdb gives no J gene; it was assigned here by matching the DNA to germline. Per germline, CDR1 GEAIGNYY and CDR2 EKD. V lost 1 base and J 0 bases, leaving 14 bases between the germline ends. The CDR3 is made up of 16 amino acids. The CDR3: CACDTLVTSYTDKLIF. CDR3 nucleotide sequence: TGTGCCTGTGACACGCTCGTCACTTCATACACCGATAAACTCATCTTT.

For this clone: A far larger clone is off by one base, so a read error is likely. Other nucleotide sequences in the sample specify the same CDR3. The chain recombines TRDV1 with TRDJ1, with D possibly TRDD3 on 5 matching bases. As TCRdb names no J gene, one was assigned here on the basis of a DNA match to germline. Germline CDR1 is TSWWSYY and CDR2 is QGS. This CDR3 has 19 amino acids. The CDR3 is CALGEQGLPNWTYTDKLIF. The DNA for the CDR3 is TGTGCCCTTGGGGAACAGGGGCTACCGAACTGGACCTACACCGATAAACTCATCTTT.

Of note for this clone: This DNA's translation differs at residue 2 from TCRdb's protein, which comes from a much larger clone; a read error is likely, and the protein shown is translated from the DNA. The chain couples TRDV3 to TRDJ1, with 10 bases matching TRDD3. Here the J gene was assigned by germline matching of the DNA, as TCRdb has none. The CDR3 length is 17 residues. Germline V gives CDR1 TVYSNPD, CDR2 GDNSRS (reference sequence). The CDR3 coding sequence is TGTTCCTTCCACCACCTTACGGGGGATACGCGTACCGATAAACTCATCTTT. It codes for CSFHHLTGDTRTDKLIF.

In its sample, this clone was seen a few times. Since a far larger clone is one base different, this is likely a read error. The chain links TRDV1 to TRDJ1; 12 bases line up with TRDD3. The germline V gene has CDR1 TSWWSYY and CDR2 QGS. The ends lost 6 bases at V and 1 base at J; junction bases unmatched: 18. This CDR3 spans 20 amino acids. The CDR3 nucleotides read TGTGCTCTTGGTGGTCCTACCGTACTGGGGGATACTCTAATCACCGATAAACTCATCTTT. It is translated as CALGGPTVLGDTLITDKLIF.

This clone has just one count. It differs at one base from a far larger clone, so likely a read error. The V gene is TRDV2; the J gene was not called; whether TRDD3, the table's D call, matches the DNA was not checked. The length of the CDR3 is 24 residues. The V gene's germline CDR1 is GEAIGNYY and CDR2 EKD. Here the CDR3 reads CACDTVEVMVGDPYSSWDTRHMFF. As DNA, the CDR3 is TGTGCCTGTGACACCGTGGAGGTGATGGTGGGGGATCCTTATAGCTCCTGGGACACCCGACACATGTTTTTC.

Note on this clone: With a far larger clone one base away, a read error is the likely cause. Other DNA sequences of this sample code for an identical CDR3. The chain couples TRDV1 to TRDJ1, with 10 bases that match TRDD3. Assignment of the J gene here rests on matching the DNA to germline, because TCRdb gives none. The CDR3 is made up of 17 amino acids. The V and J ends lost 1 base and 5 bases, in that order; junction bases with no gene match: 10. Germline V CDR1 and CDR2: TSWWSYY, QGS. The CDR3 is CALGEPGWGILTDKLIF. For the CDR3, the DNA is TGTGCTCTTGGGGAACCGGGGTGGGGGATACTAACAGATAAACTCATCTTT.

In regard to this clone: TCRdb's listed protein matches a much larger clone and diverges from this DNA's translation at residue 15, likely through a read error; the protein shown comes from the DNA. This sequence joins TRDV1 and TRDJ1; tentatively, D is TRDD2 or TRDD3 (5 bases each). No J gene was available from TCRdb, and it was assigned here by a germline match of the DNA. The CDR3 has 19 amino acids. Germline assignment: CDR1 TSWWSYY and CDR2 QGS. CDR3 nucleotide sequence: TGTGCTCTTGGGGAACAGGGGCTACCGAACTGGACCTACACCGCTAAACTCATCTTT. Its translation: CALGEQGLPNWTYTAKLIF.

Concerning this clone itself: The protein in TCRdb stems from a much larger clone and differs at residue 6 from this DNA's translation, likely a read error; here the protein is translated from the DNA. The chain is built from TRDV2 and TRDJ1; 10 bases are a match to TRDD3. No J gene was available from TCRdb, and it was assigned here by a germline match of the DNA. The CDR3 runs 18 residues. Trimming cost V 4 bases and J 4 bases; bases outside gene matches: 17. The germline V gene encodes CDR1 GEAIGNYY and CDR2 EKD. The CDR3 reads CACDLPRWGITSHDKLIF. The DNA of the CDR3 is TGTGCCTGTGATCTTCCCCGCTGGGGGATAACTTCCCACGATAAACTCATCTTT.

This clone is deemed hyperexpanded (1% or more). The chain recombines TRDV3 with TRDJ1; TRDD3 matches 13 bases. The CDR3 is 19 residues long. From germline, CDR1 is TVYSNPD and CDR2 GDNSRS (reference sequence). V shed 3 bases, J shed 10 bases, and the junction held 26 bases outside the gene matches. This CDR3 reads CAFPTFLPPSTGGYGGLIF. DNA of the CDR3: TGTGCCTTCCCCACCTTCCTACCTCCGAGTACTGGGGGATACGGAGGACTCATCTTT.

With regard to this clone: Given a far larger clone just one base away, this is likely a sequencing read error. The chain combines TRDV1 with TRDJ2; tentative D call: TRDD3 (7 bases). The J gene, not given by TCRdb, was assigned here from a germline match of the nucleotide sequence. The germline CDR1 and CDR2 sequences are TSWWSYY and QGS. This CDR3 is built from 26 residues. V lost 2 bases and J lost 2, with 42 bases in between. The CDR3 loop reads CALGEEGESLLLILQGDLSLTAQLFF. DNA of the CDR3: TGTGCTCTTGGGGAAGAAGGTGAATCCCTCCTACTGATTCTACAGGGGGATCTGTCATTGACAGCACAACTCTTCTTT.

As for this clone: A far larger clone is one nucleotide away, so this likely arose from a read error. The chain employs TRDV2 and TRDJ3, with 8 bases lining up with TRDD3. TCRdb records no J gene; here it was assigned by comparing the DNA to germline. The CDR3 covers 24 residues. Germline values: CDR1 GEAIGNYY, CDR2 EKD. V lost 0 bases and J lost 0; bases outside the gene matches: 21. For the CDR3, the DNA is TGTGCCTGTGACACCGTGGAGGTGATGGTGGGGGATCCTTATGGCTCCTGGGACACCCGACAGATGTTTTTC. The encoded protein is CACDTVEVMVGDPYGSWDTRQMFF.

This clone was observed a handful of times. The genes are TRDV2 and TRDJ2, with 12 bases aligning to TRDD3. The CDR3 has 18 amino acids. The V gene's germline CDR1 is GEAIGNYY and CDR2 EKD. Trimming removed 2 bases from V and 0 bases from J; junction bases left unmatched: 6. This chain's CDR3 is CACDILGDTTSLTAQLFF. CDR3 in DNA: TGTGCCTGTGACATACTGGGGGATACAACGTCTTTGACAGCACAACTCTTCTTT.

A remark on this clone: For this DNA, TCRdb reports the protein of a much larger clone, which diverges at residue 16, most likely from a read error; the protein presented here is translated directly from the DNA. The gene calls are TRDV1 and TRDJ2; TRDD3 matches at 10 bases. TCRdb offers no J gene call, so here the DNA was matched to germline to obtain one. Germline values: CDR1 TSWWSYY, CDR2 QGS. Trimming cost V 1 base and J 12 bases; bases outside gene matches: 14. The CDR3 runs to 17 residues. CDR3 DNA sequence: TGTGCTCTTGGGGAACCGGGGTGGGGGATACTAACCGATAAACTCTTCTTT. Translating it yields CALGEPGWGILTDKLFF.

This clone was detected only once. The protein recorded in TCRdb matches a much larger clone and deviates from this DNA's translation at residue 7, suggesting a read error; the protein here is obtained by translating the DNA. This chain links TRDV1 with TRDJ1; D gene unclear. TCRdb gives no J gene; it was assigned here by matching the DNA to germline. Trimming pared 3 bases from V and 1 base from J, leaving 21 bases between. Germline assignment: CDR1 TSWWSYY and CDR2 QGS. The CDR3 spans 18 residues. The CDR3 bases are TGTGCTCTTGGGGAGGACCTCCATAAAAACACTACCACCGATAAACTCATCTTT. Amino acids: CALGEDLHKNTTTDKLIF.

Turning to this clone: A far larger clone is just one base off, so this is likely a read error. The chain couples TRDV1 to TRDJ1, with TRDD3 matching 9 bases. V lost 2 bases and J lost 7; bases outside the gene matches: 14. Germline CDR1 TSWWSYY, CDR2 QGS. The CDR3 is 17 residues long. CDR3 nucleotide sequence: TGTGCTCTTGGGGAAAGCTACAGTGCTGGGGGATTGATTAAACTCATCTTT. Protein product: CALGESYSAGGLIKLIF.

Turning to this clone: The TCRdb protein comes from a much larger clone and disagrees with this DNA's translation at residue 14, likely due to a read error; the protein given here is derived from the DNA. There is no J gene call, but TRDV2 is given as the V gene. Germline CDR1 reads GEAIGNYY; CDR2 reads EKD. The CDR3 consists of 16 residues. For the CDR3, the DNA is TGTGCCTGTGACTCTCCCTGGACCGCTTTGACAGCACAACGCTTCTTT. It specifies CACDSPWTALTAQRFF.

Concerning this clone itself: The protein that TCRdb holds for this DNA derives from a much larger clone and differs from the translated DNA at residue 5, which likely indicates a read error; the protein shown here is translated from the DNA. The chain combines TRDV3 with TRDJ1, with 13 bases aligning to TRDD3. The J gene, left out of TCRdb, was set here by checking the DNA against germline. V dropped 3 bases and J dropped 10; count of bases not matched to a gene: 26. Germline assignment: CDR1 TVYSNPD and CDR2 GDNSRS (reference sequence). This CDR3 region has 19 residues. The CDR3 DNA sequence: TGTGCCTTCCCCGCCTTCCTACCTCCGAGTACTGGGGGATACGGAGGACTCATCTTT. Protein product: CAFPAFLPPSTGGYGGLIF.

This clone showed up just a few times. Translating this DNA gives a protein that differs at residue 15 from the TCRdb one, which belongs to a much larger clone; a read error is likely, and the protein shown is this translation. The rearrangement joins TRDV1 to TRDJ1; D uncertain. The J gene, absent from TCRdb, was called here by matching the DNA to germline. Germline CDR1 and CDR2: TSWWSYY and QGS. CDR3 length: 18 amino acids. The CDR3: CALGEDPHKNTTTDILIF. CDR3 nucleotides: TGTGCTCTTGGGGAGGACCCCCATAAAAACACTACCACCGATATACTCATCTTT.

A note on this clone: This DNA's translation and the protein TCRdb lists, from a much larger clone, do not match at residue 13, likely due to a read error; the protein shown is translated from the DNA. The chain recombines TRDV2 with TRDJ1; D gene ambiguous. Germline matching of the DNA provided the J gene here, since TCRdb leaves it blank. This CDR3 has 16 residues. From germline, CDR1 is GEAIGNYY and CDR2 EKD. Here the CDR3 DNA reads TGTGCCTGTGACACGCTCGTCACTTCGTACACCGATGAACTCATCTTT. Translating gives CACDTLVTSYTDELIF.

Comment on this clone: One base separates it from a far larger clone, so it is likely a read error. Distinct nucleotide sequences in the sample also encode this CDR3. The chain recombines TRDV2 with TRDJ1; 10 positions agree with TRDD3. Here the J gene was assigned by germline matching of the DNA, as TCRdb has none. The CDR3 runs 18 residues. Per the germline V gene, CDR1 is GEAIGNYY and CDR2 is EKD. Unmatched junction bases numbered 17, after V lost 4 bases and J lost 4 bases. The CDR3 DNA sequence: TGTGCCTGTGATCTACTCCGCTGGGGGATAACTTCCCACGATAAACTCATCTTT. Translating gives CACDLLRWGITSHDKLIF.

Turning to this clone: One base separates it from a far larger clone, so it is likely a read error. The chain couples TRDV1 to TRDJ1, with D possibly being TRDD3 (5 bases). Between the trimmed V and J ends, which lost 2 bases and 7 bases, there was a span of 23 bases. From germline, CDR1 is TSWWSYY and CDR2 QGS. The CDR3 contains 17 residues. CDR3 amino acids: CALGESYSTVGLIKLIF. The CDR3 DNA reads as TGTGCTCTTGGGGAAAGCTACAGTACTGTGGGATTGATTAAACTCATCTTT.